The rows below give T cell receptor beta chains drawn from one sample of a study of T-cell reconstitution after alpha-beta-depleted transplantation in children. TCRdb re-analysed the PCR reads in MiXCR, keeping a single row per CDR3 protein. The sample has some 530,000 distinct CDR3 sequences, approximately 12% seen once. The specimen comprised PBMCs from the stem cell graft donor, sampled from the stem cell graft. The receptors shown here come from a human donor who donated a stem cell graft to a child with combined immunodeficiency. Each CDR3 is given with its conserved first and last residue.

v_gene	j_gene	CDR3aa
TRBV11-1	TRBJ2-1	CASSLRGRGGTYYYNEQFF
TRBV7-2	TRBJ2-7	CASSLGRGAREQYF
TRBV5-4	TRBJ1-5	CASSSWGDQPQHF
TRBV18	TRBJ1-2	CASSPGFSNYGYTF
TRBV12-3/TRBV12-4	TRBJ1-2	CASSLALNQGVYGYTF
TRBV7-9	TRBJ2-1	CASSRTPYMEQFF
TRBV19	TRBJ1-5	CASSIARQGGQPQHF
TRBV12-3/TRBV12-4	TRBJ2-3	CASSPRGRTDTQYF
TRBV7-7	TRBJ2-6	CASSSGLAGVSGANVLTF
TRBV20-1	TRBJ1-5	CSAGSPLGSNQPQHF
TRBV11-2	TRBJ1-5	CASSLEAGLINQPQHF